Sequencing of this T cell receptor beta chain was carried out in a study of beta chain features in type 1 diabetes. Study conclusions and caveats: Moderately but significantly shorter TCRB CDR3s were found in Type 1 diabetes patients in all four CD4+ subsets. Possible PCR preference for shorter templates applied equally to patients and controls.

This CDR3 is built from 15 residues. Germline-derived CDR1 and CDR2 are SGHTA and FQGNSA. Trimming cost V 3 bases and J 5 bases, with 16 bases left between them. Every isolated RNA sample was fully reverse transcribed, so sequencing captured expressed TCRB transcripts. Repertoires were generated with immunoSEQ multiplex PCR, while TCRdb's copy carries only in-frame clones and drops some. The sample records 600,000 to 750,000 clones, around an eighth being singletons. This clone was detected a few times. As yet, its antigen is unknown. The rearrangement uses TRBV7-2 and TRBJ2-5; perhaps TRBD1 as D (6 bases). The TCR originated in a man aged 30 to 39 with type 1 diabetes. The specimen was naive CD4+ T cells from blood. The CDR3 spells CASSFVRGLGETQYF. The CDR3, as DNA: TGTGCCAGCAGCTTTGTCAGGGGCCTAGGGGAGACCCAGTACTTC.